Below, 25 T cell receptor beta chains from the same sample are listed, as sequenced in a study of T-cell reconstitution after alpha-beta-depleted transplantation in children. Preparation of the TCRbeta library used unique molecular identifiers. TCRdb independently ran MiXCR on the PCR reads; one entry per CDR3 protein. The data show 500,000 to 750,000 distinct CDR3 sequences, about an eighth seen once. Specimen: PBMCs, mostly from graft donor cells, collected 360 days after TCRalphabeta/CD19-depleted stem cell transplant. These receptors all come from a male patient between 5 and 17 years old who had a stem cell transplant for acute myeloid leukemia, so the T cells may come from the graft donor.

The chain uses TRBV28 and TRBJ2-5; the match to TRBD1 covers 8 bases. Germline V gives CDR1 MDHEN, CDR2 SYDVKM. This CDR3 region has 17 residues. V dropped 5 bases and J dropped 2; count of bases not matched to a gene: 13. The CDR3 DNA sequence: TGTGCCAGCAGTGTTCCCCAGGGCAGGGGGCAGCAAGAGACCCAGTACTTC. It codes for CASSVPQGRGQQETQYF. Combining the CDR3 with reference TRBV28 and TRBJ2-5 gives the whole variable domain DVKVTQSSRYLVKRTGEKVFLECVQDMDHENMFWYRQDPGLGLRLIYFSYDVKMKEKGDIPEGYSVSREKKERFSLILESASTNQTSMYLCASSVPQGRGQQETQYFGPGTRLLVL.

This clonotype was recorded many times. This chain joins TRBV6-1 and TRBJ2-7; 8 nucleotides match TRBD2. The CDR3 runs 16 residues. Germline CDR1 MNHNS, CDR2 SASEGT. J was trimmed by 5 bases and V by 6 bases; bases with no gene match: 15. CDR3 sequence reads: CASSPLGTRAKNEQYF. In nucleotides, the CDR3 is TGTGCCAGCAGCCCCCTCGGGACTAGGGCAAAGAACGAGCAGTACTTC.

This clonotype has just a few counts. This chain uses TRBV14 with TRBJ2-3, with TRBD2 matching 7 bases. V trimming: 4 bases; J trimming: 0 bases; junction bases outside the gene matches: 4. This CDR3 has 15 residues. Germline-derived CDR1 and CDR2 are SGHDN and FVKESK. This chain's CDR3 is CASSLWTSSTDTQYF. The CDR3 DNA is TGTGCCAGCAGCCTATGGACTAGTAGCACAGATACGCAGTATTTT.

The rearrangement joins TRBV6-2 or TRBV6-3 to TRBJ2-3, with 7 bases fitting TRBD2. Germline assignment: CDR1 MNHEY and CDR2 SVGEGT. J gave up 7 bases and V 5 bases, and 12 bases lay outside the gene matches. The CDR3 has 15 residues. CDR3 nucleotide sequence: TGTGCCAGCAGTCGTACTAGCGAAACCCGGAATACGCAGTATTTT. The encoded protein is CASSRTSETRNTQYF.

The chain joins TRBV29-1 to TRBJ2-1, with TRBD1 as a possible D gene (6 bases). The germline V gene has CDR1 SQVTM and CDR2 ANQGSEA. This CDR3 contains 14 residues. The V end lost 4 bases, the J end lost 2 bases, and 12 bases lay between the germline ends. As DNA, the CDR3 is TGCAGCGTTGTGGGGACATGGACCTACAATGAGCAGTTCTTC. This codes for CSVVGTWTYNEQFF.

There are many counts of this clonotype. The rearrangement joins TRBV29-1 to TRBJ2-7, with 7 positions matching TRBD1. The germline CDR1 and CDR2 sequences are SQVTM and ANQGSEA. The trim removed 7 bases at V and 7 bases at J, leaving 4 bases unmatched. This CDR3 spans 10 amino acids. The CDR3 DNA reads TGCAGCGCCGCAGGGGGTGAGCAGTACTTC. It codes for CSAAGGEQYF.

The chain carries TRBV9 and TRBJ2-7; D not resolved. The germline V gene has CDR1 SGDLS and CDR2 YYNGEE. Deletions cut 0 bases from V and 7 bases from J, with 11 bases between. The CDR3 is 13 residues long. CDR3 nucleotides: TGTGCCAGCAGCGTAGGAGTGGTAGGAGAGCAGTACTTC. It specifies CASSVGVVGEQYF.

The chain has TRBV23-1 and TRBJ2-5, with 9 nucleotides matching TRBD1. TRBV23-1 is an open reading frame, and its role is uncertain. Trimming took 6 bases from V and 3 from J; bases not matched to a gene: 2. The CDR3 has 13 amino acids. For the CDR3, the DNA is TGCGCCAGCAGCGGGACAGGGAAAGAGACCCAGTACTTC. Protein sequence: CASSGTGKETQYF.

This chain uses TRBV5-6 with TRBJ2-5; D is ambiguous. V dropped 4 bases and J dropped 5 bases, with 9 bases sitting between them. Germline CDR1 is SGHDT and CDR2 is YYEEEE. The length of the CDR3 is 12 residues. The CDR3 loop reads CASSPASETQYF. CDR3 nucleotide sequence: TGTGCCAGCAGCCCTGCCTCGGAGACCCAGTACTTC.

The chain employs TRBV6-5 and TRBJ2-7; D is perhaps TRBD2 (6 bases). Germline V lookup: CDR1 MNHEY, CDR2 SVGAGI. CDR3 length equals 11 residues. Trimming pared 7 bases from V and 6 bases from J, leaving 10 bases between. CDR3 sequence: CASTRDSEQYF. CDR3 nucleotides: TGTGCCAGCACCCGGGACTCCGAGCAGTACTTC.

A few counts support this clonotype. Written as DNA, the CDR3 is TGCAGTGCTAAGAGCAGGACTGACCGTATGGAGACCCAGTACTTC. Its translation is CSAKSRTDRMETQYF. V and J are TRBV20-1 and TRBJ2-5, with D possibly matching TRBD2 (5 bases). V was clipped by 4 bases and J by 5 bases, with 20 bases between them. The CDR3 loop spans 15 amino acids. CDR1 and CDR2 (germline): DFQATT, SNEGSKA (reference sequence).

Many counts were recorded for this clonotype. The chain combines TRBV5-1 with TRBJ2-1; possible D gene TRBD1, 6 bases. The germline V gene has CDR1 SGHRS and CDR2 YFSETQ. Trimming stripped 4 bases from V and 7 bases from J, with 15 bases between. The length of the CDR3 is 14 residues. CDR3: CASSPRQGPNEQFF. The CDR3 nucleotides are TGCGCCAGCAGCCCTCGGCAGGGGCCAAATGAGCAGTTCTTC.

The CDR3 DNA sequence: TGTGCCAGCAGTTTATCGTCTAGCGCAAAGTACAATGAGCAGTTCTTC. It yields the protein CASSLSSSAKYNEQFF. This chain joins TRBV27 and TRBJ2-1; a weak D match, TRBD2 (6 bases). CDR1 and CDR2 from the germline V gene are MNHEY and SMNVEV (reference sequence). The CDR3 length is 16 residues. Trimming took off 0 bases at V and 4 bases at J, with 13 bases between the two ends.

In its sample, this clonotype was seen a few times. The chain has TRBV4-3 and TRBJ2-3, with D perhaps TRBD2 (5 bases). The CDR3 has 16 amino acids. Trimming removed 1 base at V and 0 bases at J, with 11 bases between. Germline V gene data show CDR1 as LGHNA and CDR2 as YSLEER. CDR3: CASSQAAAVSTDTQYF. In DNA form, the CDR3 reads TGCGCCAGCAGCCAAGCAGCGGCAGTTAGCACAGATACGCAGTATTTT.

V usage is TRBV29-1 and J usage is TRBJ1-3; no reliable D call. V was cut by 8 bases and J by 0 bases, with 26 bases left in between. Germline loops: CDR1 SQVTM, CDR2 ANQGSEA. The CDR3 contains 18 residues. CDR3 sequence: CSSNPHPGEKSSGNTIYF. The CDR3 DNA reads TGCAGCTCAAACCCCCACCCGGGAGAGAAGAGCTCTGGAAACACCATATATTTT.

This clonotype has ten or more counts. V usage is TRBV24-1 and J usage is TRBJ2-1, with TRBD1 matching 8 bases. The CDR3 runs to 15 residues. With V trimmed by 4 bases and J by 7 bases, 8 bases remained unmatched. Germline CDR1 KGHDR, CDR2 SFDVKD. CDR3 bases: TGTGCCACCAGTGACCTGACAGGGGAGGTGAATGAGCAGTTCTTC. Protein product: CATSDLTGEVNEQFF.

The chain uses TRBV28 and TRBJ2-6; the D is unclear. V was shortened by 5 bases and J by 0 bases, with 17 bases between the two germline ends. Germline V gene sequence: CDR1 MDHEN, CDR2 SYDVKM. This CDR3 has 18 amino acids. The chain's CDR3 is CASSVMHLRYSGANVLTF. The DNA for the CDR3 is TGTGCCAGCAGTGTTATGCATTTAAGGTACTCTGGGGCCAACGTCCTGACTTTC.

The CDR3 nucleotides are TGTGCCAGCAGTTTGCCAACTAGCGGGAGGACCTACGAGCAGTACTTC. It translates to CASSLPTSGRTYEQYF. The V gene is TRBV28, the J gene TRBJ2-7, with TRBD2 matching over 12 bases. The length of the CDR3 is 16 residues. Germline CDR1 and CDR2: MDHEN and SYDVKM. The trim removed 3 bases at V and 2 bases at J, leaving 5 bases unmatched.

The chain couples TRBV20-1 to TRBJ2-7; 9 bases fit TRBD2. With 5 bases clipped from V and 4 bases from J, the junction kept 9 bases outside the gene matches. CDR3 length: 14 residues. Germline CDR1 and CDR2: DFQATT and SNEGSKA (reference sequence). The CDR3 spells CSASPGTSQYEQYF. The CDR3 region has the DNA TGCAGTGCTTCCCCCGGGACTAGCCAATACGAGCAGTACTTC.

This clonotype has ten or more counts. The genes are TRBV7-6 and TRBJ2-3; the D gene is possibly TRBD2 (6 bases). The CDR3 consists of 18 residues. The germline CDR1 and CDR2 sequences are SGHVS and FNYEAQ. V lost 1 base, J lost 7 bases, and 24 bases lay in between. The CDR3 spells CASSLDLTSKKGWNTQYF. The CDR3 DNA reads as TGTGCCAGCAGCTTAGACCTCACTAGCAAGAAGGGTTGGAATACGCAGTATTTT.

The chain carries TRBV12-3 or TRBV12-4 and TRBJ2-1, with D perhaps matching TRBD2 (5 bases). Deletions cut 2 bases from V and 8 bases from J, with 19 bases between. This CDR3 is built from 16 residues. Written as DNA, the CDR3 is TGTGCCAGCAGTTTAAATGGAGGCCCAACCCTCCATGAGCAGTTCTTC. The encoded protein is CASSLNGGPTLHEQFF.

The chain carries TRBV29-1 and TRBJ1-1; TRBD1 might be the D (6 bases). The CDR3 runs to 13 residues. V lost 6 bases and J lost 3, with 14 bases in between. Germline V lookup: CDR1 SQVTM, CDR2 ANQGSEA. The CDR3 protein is CSVSTGMYTEAFF. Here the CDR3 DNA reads TGCAGCGTCTCAACAGGGATGTACACTGAAGCTTTCTTT.

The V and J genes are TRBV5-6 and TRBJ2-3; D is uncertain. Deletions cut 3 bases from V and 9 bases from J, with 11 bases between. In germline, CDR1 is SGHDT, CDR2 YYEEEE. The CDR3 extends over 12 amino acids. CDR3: CASSSQRRTQYF. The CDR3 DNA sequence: TGTGCCAGCAGCTCACAGCGTCGGACGCAGTATTTT.

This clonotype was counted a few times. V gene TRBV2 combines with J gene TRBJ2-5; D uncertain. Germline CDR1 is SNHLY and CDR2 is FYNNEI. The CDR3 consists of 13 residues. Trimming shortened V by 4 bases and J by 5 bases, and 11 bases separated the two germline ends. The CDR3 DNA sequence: TGTGCCAGCAGTGTCGTCCCCGGGGAGACCCAGTACTTC. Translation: CASSVVPGETQYF.

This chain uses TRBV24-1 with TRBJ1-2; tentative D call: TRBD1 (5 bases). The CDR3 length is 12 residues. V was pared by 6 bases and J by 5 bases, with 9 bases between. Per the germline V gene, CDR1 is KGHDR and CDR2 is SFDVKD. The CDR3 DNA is TGTGCCACCAGTCGAGGGGTTTATGGCTACACCTTC. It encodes CATSRGVYGYTF.